The 4 T cell receptor beta chains given below trace back to one sample, sequenced in a study of patients and donors after allogeneic stem cell transplantation. A single record per CDR3 protein comes from TCRdb applying MiXCR to the RT-PCR reads. The sample shows roughly 940,000 distinct CDR3 sequences, roughly 18% of them seen only once. Sample: blood, either unsorted or a sorted T cell fraction (not recorded which). These receptors came from a human donor who was either an allogeneic HSCT recipient or a stem cell or donor lymphocyte infusion donor (not recorded which). It is not recorded whose cells these are; they may come from a transplant donor.

This clonotype was recorded a few times. The chain joins TRBV6-1 to TRBJ2-5, with unresolved D. Per germline, CDR1 MNHNS and CDR2 SASEGT. V lost 10 bases and J 1 base, leaving 10 bases between the germline ends. CDR3 length: 12 residues. The CDR3 DNA reads TGTGCCAACTCGAGAATCCAAGAGACCCAGTACTTC. Protein product: CANSRIQETQYF.

There are a few counts of this clonotype. The chain has TRBV20-1 and TRBJ2-7; TRBD2 might be the D (5 bases). Germline loops: CDR1 DFQATT, CDR2 SNEGSKA (reference sequence). Between the trimmed V and J ends, which lost 2 bases and 2 bases, there was a span of 13 bases. This CDR3 contains 14 residues. The DNA for the CDR3 is TGCAGTGCTAGATTCAGGACTGATACCTACGAGCAGTACTTC. Translated, it gives CSARFRTDTYEQYF.

This clonotype has more than one count but fewer than ten. The rearrangement joins TRBV7-9 to TRBJ1-5; tentatively, D is TRBD1 (6 bases). The CDR3 has 17 amino acids. The V gene lost 1 base and the J gene lost 1 base, with 14 bases spanning the gap. CDR1 is SEHNR, CDR2 FQNEAQ, per germline (reference sequence). CDR3 protein: CASSLGFGGFSNQPQHF. CDR3 DNA: TGTGCCAGCAGCTTAGGATTTGGGGGCTTCAGCAATCAGCCCCAGCATTTT.

The chain joins TRBV29-1 to TRBJ2-5; D may be TRBD1 (6 bases). CDR3 size: 16 residues. CDR1 and CDR2 (germline): SQVTM, ANQGSEA. Trimming took 8 bases from V and 2 from J, leaving 24 bases between them. CDR3 nucleotides: TGCAGCCCCCTGGTTTCCCCGCGGACAGCTCAAGAGACCCAGTACTTC. Amino acids: CSPLVSPRTAQETQYF. The whole variable domain, remainder taken from reference TRBV29-1 and TRBJ2-5, is SAVISQKPSRDICQRGTSLTIQCQVDSQVTMMFWYRQQPGQSLTLIATANQGSEATYESGFVIDKFPISRPNLTFSTLTVSNMSPEDSSIYLCSPLVSPRTAQETQYFGPGTRLLVL.